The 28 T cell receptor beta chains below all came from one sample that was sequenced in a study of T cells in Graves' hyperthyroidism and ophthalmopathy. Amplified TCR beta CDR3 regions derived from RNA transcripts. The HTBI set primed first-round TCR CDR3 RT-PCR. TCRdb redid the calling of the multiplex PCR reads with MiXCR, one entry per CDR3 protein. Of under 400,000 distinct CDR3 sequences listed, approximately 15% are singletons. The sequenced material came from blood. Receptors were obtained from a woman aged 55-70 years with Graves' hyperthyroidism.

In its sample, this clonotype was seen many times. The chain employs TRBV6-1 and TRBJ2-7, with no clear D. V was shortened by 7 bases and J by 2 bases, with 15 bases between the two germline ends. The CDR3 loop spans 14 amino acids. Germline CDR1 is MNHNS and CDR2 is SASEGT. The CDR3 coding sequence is TGTGCCAGCACCCCCGGAAGGGCGCCCTACGAGCAGTACTTC. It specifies CASTPGRAPYEQYF.

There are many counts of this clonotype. The CDR3 DNA sequence: TGTGCCTGGAGTGTTGCCAGAGAAGCTTTCTTT. Residues: CAWSVAREAFF. This rearrangement joins TRBV30 to TRBJ1-1; D gene unclear. V was cut by 0 bases and J by 8 bases, with 7 bases left in between. CDR3 length: 11 residues. The germline V gene encodes CDR1 GTSNPN and CDR2 SVGIG (reference sequence). Looking up the rest from reference TRBV30 and TRBJ1-1 gives the full variable domain: SQTIHQWPATLVQPVGSPLSLECTVEGTSNPNLYWYRQAAGRGLQLLFYSVGIGQISSEVPQNLSASRPQDRQFILSSKKLLLSDSGFYLCAWSVAREAFFGQGTRLTVV.

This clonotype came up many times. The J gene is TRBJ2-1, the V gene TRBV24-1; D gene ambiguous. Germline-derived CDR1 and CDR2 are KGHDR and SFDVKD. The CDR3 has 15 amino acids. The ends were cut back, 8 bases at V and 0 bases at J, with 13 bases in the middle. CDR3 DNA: TGTGCCACCACAGTCTGGGCGAGCTCCTACAATGAGCAGTTCTTC. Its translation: CATTVWASSYNEQFF.

CDR3 loop: CASGEQQGLETQYF. CDR3 coding DNA: TGTGCCAGCGGGGAGCAACAGGGATTAGAGACCCAGTACTTC. The chain uses TRBV2 and TRBJ2-5, with D maybe TRBD1 (6 bases). Per the germline V gene, CDR1 is SNHLY and CDR2 is FYNNEI. V dropped 8 bases and J dropped 4 bases, with 17 bases sitting between them. The CDR3 runs 14 residues.

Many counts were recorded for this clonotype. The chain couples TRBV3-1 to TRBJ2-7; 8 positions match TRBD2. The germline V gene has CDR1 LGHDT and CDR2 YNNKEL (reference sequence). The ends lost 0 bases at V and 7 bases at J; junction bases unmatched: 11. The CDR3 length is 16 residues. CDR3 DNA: TGTGCCAGCAGCCAAGATGTAGCGGGGAGCGCGAGGGAGCAGTACTTC. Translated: CASSQDVAGSAREQYF.

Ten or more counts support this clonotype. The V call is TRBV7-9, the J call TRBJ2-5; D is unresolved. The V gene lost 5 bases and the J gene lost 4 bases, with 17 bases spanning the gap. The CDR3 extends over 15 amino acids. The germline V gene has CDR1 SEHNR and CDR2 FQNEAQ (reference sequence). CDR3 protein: CASSPPRAVSETQYF. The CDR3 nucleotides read TGTGCCAGCAGCCCACCACGGGCGGTGTCAGAGACCCAGTACTTC.

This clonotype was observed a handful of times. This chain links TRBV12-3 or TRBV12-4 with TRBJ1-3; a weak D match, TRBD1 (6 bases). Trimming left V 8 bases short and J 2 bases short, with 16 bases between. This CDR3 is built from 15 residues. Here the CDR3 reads CASGQGSEAGNTIYF. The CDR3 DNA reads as TGTGCCAGCGGTCAGGGGAGTGAGGCTGGAAACACCATATATTTT.

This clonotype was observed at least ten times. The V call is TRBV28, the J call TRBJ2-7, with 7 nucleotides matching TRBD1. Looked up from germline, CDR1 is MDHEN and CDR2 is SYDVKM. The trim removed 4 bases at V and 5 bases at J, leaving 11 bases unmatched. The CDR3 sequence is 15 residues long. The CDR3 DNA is TGTGCCAGCAGTTCGCCATCTCTAGGGGGCCACGAGCAGTACTTC. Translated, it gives CASSSPSLGGHEQYF.

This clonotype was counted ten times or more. CDR3 sequence: CAWSGFAEAFF. The CDR3 nucleotides read TGTGCCTGGAGTGGTTTCGCTGAAGCTTTCTTT. The V and J genes are TRBV30 and TRBJ1-1; D is unresolved. Germline CDR1 and CDR2: GTSNPN and SVGIG (reference sequence). V was cut by 1 base and J by 6 bases, with 6 bases left in between. CDR3 length equals 11 residues.

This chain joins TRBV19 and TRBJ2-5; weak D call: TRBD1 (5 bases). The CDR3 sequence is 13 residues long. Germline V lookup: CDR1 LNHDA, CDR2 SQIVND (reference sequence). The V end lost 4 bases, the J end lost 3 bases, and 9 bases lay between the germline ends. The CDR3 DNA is TGTGCCAGTAGTAAACAGGAAAAAGAGACCCAGTACTTC. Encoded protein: CASSKQEKETQYF.

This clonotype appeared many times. The CDR3 DNA follows: TGTGCCAGCAGTGAAGTTGGACAGGGCCAGACAGATTACACCTACGAGCAGTACTTC. Protein: CASSEVGQGQTDYTYEQYF. This rearrangement joins TRBV6-1 to TRBJ2-7; 8 nucleotides agree with TRBD1. Germline CDR1 is MNHNS and CDR2 is SASEGT. This CDR3 comprises 19 residues. V was clipped by 1 base and J by 2 bases; unmatched bases: 16.

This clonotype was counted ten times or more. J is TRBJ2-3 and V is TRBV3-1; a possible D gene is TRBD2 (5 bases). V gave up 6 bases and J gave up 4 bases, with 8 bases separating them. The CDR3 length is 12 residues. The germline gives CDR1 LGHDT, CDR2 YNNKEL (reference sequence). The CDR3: CASSSAADTQYF. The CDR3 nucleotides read TGTGCCAGCAGTTCAGCGGCAGATACGCAGTATTTT.

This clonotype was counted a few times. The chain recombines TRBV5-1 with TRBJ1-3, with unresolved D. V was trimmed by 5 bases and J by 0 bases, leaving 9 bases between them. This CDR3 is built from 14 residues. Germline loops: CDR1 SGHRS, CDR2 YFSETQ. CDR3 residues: CASRSAVSGNTIYF. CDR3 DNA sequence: TGCGCCAGCAGATCTGCAGTCTCTGGAAACACCATATATTTT.

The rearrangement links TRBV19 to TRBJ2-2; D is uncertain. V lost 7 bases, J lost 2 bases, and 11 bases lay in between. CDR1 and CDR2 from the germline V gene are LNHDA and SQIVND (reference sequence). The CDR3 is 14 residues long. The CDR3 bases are TGTGCCAGTATCGGAGATTTCAACACCGGGGAGCTGTTTTTT. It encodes CASIGDFNTGELFF.

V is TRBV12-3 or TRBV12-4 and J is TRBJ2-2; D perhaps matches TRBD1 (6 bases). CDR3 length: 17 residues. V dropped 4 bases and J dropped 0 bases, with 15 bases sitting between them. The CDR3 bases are TGTGCCAGCAGTTGGGGGAAAGGGGGATCGAACACCGGGGAGCTGTTTTTT. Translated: CASSWGKGGSNTGELFF.

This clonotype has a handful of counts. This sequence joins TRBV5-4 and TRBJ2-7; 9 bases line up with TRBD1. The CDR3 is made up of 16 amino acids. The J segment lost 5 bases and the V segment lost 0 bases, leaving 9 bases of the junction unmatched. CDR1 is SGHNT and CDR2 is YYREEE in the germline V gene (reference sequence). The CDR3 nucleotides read TGTGCCAGCAGCTTGGAGGTAACGGGACAGGGCCACGAGCAGTACTTC. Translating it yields CASSLEVTGQGHEQYF.

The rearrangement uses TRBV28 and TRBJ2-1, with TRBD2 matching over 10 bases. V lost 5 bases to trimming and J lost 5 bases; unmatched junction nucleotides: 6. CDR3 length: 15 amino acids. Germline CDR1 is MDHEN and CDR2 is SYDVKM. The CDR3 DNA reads TGTGCCAGCAGTATGAGCGGGAGGGGGGACAATGAGCAGTTCTTC. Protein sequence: CASSMSGRGDNEQFF.

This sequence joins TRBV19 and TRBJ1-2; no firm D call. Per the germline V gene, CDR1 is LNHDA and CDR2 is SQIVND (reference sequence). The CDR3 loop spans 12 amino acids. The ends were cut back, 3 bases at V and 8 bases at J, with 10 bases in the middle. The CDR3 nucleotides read TGTGCCAGTAGTATCGAGGGCAGGGGCTACACCTTC. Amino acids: CASSIEGRGYTF. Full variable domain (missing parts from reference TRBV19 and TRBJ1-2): DGGITQSPKYLFRKEGQNVTLSCEQNLNHDAMYWYRQDPGQGLRLIYYSQIVNDFQKGDIAEGYSVSREKKESFPLTVTSAQKNPTAFYLCASSIEGRGYTFGSGTRLTVV.

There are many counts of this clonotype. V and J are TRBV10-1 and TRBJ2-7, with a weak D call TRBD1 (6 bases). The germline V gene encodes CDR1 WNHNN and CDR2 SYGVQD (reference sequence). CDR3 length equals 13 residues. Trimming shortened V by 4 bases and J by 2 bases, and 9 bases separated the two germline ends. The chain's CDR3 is CASSGTVTYEQYF. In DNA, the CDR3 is TGCGCCAGCAGTGGGACAGTAACCTACGAGCAGTACTTC.

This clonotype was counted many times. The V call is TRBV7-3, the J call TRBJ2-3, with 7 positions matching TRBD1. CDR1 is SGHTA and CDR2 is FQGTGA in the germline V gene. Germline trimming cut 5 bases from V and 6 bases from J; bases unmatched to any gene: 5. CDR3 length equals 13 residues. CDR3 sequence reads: CASSKGGQDTQYF. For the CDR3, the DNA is TGTGCCAGCAGCAAAGGGGGACAGGATACGCAGTATTTT.

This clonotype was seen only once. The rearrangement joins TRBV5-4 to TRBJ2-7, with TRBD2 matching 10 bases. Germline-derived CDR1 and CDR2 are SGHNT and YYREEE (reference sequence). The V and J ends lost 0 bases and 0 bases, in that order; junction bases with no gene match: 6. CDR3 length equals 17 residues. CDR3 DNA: TGTGCCAGCAGCTTGGAGGGACTAGCGAGCGGCTCCTACGAGCAGTACTTC. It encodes CASSLEGLASGSYEQYF.

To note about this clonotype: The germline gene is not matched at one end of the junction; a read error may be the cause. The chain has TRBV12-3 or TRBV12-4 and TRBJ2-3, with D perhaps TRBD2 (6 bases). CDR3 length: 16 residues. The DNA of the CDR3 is TGTACCAGCAGTTTAACAACTAGCTCCGACACAGATACGCAGTATTTT. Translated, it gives CTSSLTTSSDTDTQYF.

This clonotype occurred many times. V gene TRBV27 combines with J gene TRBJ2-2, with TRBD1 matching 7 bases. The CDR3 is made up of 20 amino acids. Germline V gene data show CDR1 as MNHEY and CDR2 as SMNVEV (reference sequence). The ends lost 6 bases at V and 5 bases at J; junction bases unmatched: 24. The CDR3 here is CASRPLLPYSTGFSTGELFF. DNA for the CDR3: TGTGCCAGCAGGCCCCTCCTTCCATACTCGACAGGGTTTTCAACCGGGGAGCTGTTTTTT.

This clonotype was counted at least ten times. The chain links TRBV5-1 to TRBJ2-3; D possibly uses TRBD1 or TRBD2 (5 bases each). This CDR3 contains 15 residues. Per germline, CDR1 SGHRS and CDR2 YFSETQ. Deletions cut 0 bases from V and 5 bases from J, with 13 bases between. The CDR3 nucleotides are TGCGCCAGCAGCTTGGCCGGGGCTTCCAGAGATACGCAGTATTTT. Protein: CASSLAGASRDTQYF.

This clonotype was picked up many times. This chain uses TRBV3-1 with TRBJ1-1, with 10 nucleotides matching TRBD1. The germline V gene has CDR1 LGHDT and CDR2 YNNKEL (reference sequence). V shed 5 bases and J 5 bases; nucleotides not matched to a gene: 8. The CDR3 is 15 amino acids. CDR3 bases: TGTGCCAGCAGCTTCCCGGGACAGGGGTTGACTGAAGCTTTCTTT. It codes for CASSFPGQGLTEAFF.

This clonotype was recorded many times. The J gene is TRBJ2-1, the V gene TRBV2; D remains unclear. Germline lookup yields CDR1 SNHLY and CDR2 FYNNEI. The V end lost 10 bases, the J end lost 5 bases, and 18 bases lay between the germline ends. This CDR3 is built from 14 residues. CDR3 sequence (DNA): TGTGCCATCTCGACCGTCGCCCGAGACAATGAGCAGTTCTTC. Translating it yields CAISTVARDNEQFF.

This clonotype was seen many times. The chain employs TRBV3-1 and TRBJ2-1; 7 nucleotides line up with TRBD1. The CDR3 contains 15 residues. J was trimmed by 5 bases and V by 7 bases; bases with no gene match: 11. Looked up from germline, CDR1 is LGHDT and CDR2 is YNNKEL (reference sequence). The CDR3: CASTPRDRDDNEQFF. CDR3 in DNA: TGTGCCAGCACCCCTCGAGACAGGGACGACAATGAGCAGTTCTTC.

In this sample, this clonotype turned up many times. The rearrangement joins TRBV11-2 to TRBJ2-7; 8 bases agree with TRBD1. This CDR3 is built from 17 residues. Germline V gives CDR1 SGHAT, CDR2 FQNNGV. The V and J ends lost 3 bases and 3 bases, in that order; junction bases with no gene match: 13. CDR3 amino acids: CASSLELGRGLNYEQYF. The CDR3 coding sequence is TGTGCCAGCAGCTTGGAGTTGGGCAGGGGGCTGAACTACGAGCAGTACTTC.